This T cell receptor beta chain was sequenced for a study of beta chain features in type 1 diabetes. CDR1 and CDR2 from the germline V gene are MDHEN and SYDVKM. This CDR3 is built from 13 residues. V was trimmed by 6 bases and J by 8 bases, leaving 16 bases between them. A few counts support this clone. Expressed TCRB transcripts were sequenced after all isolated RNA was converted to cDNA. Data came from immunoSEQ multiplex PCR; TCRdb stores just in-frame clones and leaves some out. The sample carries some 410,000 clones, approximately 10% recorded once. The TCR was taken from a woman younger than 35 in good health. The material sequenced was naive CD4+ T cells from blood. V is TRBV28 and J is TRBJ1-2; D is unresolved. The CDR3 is CASREWPAAGYTF. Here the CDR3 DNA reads TGTGCCAGCAGGGAATGGCCAGCAGCGGGCTACACCTTC.